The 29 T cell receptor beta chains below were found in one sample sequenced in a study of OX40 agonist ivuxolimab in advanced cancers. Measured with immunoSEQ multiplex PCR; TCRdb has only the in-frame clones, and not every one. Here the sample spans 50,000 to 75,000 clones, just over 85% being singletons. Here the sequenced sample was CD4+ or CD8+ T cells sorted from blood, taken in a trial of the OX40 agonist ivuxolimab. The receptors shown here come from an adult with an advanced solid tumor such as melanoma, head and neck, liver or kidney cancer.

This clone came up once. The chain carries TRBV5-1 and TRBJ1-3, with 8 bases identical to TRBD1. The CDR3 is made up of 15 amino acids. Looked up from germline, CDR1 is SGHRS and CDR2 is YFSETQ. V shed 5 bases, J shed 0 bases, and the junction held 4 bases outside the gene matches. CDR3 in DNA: TGCGCCAGCAGGGACACAGGGGGCTCTGGAAACACCATATATTTT. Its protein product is CASRDTGGSGNTIYF.

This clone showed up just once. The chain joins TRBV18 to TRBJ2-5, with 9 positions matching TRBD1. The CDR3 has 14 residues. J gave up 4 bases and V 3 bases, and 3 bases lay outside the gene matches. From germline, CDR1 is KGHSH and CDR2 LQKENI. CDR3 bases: TGTGCCAGCTCACCTCCGGGACAGGGAGAGACCCAGTACTTC. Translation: CASSPPGQGETQYF. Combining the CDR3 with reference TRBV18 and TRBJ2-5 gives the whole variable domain NAGVMQNPRHLVRRRGQEARLRCSPMKGHSHVYWYRQLPEEGLKFMVYLQKENIIDESGMPKERFSAEFPKEGPSILRIQQVVRGDSAAYFCASSPPGQGETQYFGPGTRLLVL.

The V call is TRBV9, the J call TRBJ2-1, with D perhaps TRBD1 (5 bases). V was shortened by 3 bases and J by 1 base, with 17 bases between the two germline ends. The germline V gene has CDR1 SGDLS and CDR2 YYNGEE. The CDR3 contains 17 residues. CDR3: CASSESKGFHSYNEQFF. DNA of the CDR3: TGTGCCAGCAGCGAATCAAAGGGGTTTCATTCCTACAATGAGCAGTTCTTC.

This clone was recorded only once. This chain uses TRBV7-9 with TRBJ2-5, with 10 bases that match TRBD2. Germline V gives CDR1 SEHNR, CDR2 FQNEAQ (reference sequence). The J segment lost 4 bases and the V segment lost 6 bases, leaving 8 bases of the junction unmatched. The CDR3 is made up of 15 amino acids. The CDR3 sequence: CASSRAGGEAETQYF. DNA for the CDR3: TGTGCCAGCAGTAGAGCGGGAGGGGAGGCAGAGACCCAGTACTTC.

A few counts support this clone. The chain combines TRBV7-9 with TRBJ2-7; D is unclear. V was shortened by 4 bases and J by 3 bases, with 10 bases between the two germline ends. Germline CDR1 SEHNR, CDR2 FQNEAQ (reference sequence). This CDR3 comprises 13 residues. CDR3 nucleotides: TGTGCCAGCAGCTCGGGCAGAATCTACGAGCAGTACTTC. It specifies CASSSGRIYEQYF.

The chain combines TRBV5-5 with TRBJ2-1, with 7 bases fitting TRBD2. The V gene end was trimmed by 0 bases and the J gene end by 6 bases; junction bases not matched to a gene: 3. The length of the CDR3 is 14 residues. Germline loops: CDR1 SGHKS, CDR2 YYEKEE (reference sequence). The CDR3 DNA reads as TGTGCCAGCAGCTTGGCCTCTAGCGGCAATGAGCAGTTCTTC. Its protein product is CASSLASSGNEQFF.

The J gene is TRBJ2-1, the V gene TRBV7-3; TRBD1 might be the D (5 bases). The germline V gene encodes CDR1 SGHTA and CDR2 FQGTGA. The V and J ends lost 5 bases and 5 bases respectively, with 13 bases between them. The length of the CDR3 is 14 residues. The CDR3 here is CASSARTFDNEQFF. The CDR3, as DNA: TGTGCCAGCAGCGCTCGGACATTTGACAATGAGCAGTTCTTC.

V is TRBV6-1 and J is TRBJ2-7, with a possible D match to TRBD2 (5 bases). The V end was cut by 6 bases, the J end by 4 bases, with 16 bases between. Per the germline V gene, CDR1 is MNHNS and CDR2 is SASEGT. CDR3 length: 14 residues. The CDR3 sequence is CASRTSGLGYEQYF. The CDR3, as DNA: TGTGCCAGCAGGACCAGTGGACTGGGGTACGAGCAGTACTTC.

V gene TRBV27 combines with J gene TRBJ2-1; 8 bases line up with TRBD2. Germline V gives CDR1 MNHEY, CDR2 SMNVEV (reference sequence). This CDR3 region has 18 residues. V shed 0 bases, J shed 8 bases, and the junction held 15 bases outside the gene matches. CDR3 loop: CASSLSWFPGGPIYEQFF. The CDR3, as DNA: TGTGCCAGCAGTTTATCGTGGTTTCCGGGAGGGCCCATTTATGAGCAGTTCTTC.

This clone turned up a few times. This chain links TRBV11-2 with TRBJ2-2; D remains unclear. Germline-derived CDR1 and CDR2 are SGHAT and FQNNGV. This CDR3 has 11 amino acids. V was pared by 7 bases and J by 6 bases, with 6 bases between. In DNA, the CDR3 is TGTGCCAGCACCCCCTCCGGGGAGCTGTTTTTT. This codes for CASTPSGELFF.

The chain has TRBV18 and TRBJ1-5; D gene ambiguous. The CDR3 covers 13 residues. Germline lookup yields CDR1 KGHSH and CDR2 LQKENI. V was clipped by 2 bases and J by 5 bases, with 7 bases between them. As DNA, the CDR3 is TGTGCCAGCTCACCAAACTCGGATCAGCCCCAGCATTTT. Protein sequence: CASSPNSDQPQHF.

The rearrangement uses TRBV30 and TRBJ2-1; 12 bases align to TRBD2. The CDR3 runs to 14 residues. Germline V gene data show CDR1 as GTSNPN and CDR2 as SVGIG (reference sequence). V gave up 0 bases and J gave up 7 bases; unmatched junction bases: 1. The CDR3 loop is CAWSVGTSGNEQFF. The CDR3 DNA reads TGTGCCTGGAGTGTCGGGACTAGCGGGAATGAGCAGTTCTTC. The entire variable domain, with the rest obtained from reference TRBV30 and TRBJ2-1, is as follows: SQTIHQWPATLVQPVGSPLSLECTVEGTSNPNLYWYRQAAGRGLQLLFYSVGIGQISSEVPQNLSASRPQDRQFILSSKKLLLSDSGFYLCAWSVGTSGNEQFFGPGTRLTVL.

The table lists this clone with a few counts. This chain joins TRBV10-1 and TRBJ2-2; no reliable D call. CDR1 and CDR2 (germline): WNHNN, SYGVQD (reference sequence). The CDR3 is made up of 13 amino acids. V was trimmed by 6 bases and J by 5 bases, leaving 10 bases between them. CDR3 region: CASSSRRTGELFF. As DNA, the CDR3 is TGCGCCAGCAGCAGTCGGAGAACCGGGGAGCTGTTTTTT.

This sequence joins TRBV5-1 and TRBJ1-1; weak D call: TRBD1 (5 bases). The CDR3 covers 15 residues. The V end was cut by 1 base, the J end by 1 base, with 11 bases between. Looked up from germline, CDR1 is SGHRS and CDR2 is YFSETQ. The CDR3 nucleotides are TGCGCCAGCAGCTTGAATCACGGGGGGAACACTGAAGCTTTCTTT. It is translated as CASSLNHGGNTEAFF. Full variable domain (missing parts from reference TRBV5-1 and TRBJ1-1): KAGVTQTPRYLIKTRGQQVTLSCSPISGHRSVSWYQQTPGQGLQFLFEYFSETQRNKGNFPGRFSGRQFSNSRSEMNVSTLELGDSALYLCASSLNHGGNTEAFFGQGTRLTVV.

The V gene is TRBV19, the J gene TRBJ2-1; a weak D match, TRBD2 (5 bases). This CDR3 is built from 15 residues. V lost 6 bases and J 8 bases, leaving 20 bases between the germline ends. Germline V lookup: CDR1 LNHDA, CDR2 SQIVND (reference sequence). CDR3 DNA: TGTGCCAGTAGCTGGAGTCTAGCAGGCTATTATGAGCAGTTCTTC. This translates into CASSWSLAGYYEQFF.

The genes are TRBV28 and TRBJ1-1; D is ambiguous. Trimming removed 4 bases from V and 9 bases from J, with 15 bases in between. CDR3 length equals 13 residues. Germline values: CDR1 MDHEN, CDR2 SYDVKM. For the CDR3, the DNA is TGTGCCAGCAGTTGGAGCGGAGACCAAAAAGCTTTCTTT. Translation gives CASSWSGDQKAFF.

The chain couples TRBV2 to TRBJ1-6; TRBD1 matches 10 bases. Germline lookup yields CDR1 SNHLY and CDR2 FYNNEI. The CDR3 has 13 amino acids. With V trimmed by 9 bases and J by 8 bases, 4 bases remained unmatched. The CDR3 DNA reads TGTGCCAGATCCGGGACAGGGGATTCACCCCTCCACTTT. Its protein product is CARSGTGDSPLHF.

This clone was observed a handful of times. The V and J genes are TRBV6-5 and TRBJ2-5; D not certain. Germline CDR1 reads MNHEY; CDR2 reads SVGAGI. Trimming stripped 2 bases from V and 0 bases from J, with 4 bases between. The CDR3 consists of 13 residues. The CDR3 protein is CASSYDNQETQYF. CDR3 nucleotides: TGTGCCAGCAGTTACGACAACCAAGAGACCCAGTACTTC.

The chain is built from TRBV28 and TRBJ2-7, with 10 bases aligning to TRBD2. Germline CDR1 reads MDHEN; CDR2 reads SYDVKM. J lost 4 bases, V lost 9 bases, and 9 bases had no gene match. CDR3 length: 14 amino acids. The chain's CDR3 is CASTGTSAPYEQYF. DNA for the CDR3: TGTGCCAGTACTGGGACTAGCGCGCCTTACGAGCAGTACTTC.

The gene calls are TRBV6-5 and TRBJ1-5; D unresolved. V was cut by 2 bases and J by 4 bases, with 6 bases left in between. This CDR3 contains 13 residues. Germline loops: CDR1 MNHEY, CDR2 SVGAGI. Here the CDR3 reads CASSYTRNQPQHF. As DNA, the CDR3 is TGTGCCAGCAGTTACACCCGGAATCAGCCCCAGCATTTT.

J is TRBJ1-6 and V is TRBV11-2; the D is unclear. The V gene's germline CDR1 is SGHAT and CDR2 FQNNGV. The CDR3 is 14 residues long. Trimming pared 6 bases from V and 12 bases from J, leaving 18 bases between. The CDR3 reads CASSQKDAFQPLHF. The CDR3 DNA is TGTGCCAGCAGTCAAAAGGACGCATTTCAACCCCTCCACTTT.

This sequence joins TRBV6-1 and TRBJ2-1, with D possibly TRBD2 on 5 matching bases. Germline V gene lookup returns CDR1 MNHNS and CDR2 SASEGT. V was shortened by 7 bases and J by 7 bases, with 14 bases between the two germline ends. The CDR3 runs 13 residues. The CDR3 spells CASILEAPNEQFF. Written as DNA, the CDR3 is TGTGCCAGCATTCTGGAGGCCCCGAATGAGCAGTTCTTC.

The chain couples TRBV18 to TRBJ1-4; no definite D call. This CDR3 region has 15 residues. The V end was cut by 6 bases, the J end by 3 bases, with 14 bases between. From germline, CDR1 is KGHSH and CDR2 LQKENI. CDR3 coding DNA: TGTGCCAGCTCGGAGTCCCGGGGTGCTAATGAAAAACTGTTTTTT. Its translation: CASSESRGANEKLFF.

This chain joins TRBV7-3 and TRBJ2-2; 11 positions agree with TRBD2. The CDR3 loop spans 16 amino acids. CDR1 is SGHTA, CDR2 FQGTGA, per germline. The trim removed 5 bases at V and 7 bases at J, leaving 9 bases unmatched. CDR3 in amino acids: CASSPRVAGGFGELFF. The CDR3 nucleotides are TGTGCCAGCAGCCCCCGGGTAGCGGGAGGGTTCGGGGAGCTGTTTTTT.

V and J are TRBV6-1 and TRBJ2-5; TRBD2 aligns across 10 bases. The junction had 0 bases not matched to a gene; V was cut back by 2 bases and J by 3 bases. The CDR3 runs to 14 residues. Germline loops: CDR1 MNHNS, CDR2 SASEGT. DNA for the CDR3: TGTGCCAGCAGTGAAACTAGCGGGAAAGAGACCCAGTACTTC. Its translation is CASSETSGKETQYF.

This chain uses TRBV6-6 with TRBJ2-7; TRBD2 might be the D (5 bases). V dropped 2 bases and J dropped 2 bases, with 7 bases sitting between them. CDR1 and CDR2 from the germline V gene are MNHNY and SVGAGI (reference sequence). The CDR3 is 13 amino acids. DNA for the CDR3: TGTGCCAGCAGTTACGGAGCGGCCTACGAGCAGTACTTC. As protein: CASSYGAAYEQYF.

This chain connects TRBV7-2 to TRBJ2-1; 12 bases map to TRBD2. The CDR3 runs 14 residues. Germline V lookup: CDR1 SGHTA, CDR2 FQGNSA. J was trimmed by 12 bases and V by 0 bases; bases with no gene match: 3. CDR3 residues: CASSLALAGGVQFF. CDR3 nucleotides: TGTGCCAGCAGCTTAGCGCTAGCGGGAGGGGTGCAGTTCTTC. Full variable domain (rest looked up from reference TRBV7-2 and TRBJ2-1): GAGVSQSPSNKVTEKGKDVELRCDPISGHTALYWYRQSLGQGLEFLIYFQGNSAPDKSGLPSDRFSAERTGGSVSTLTIQRTQQEDSAVYLCASSLALAGGVQFFGPGTRLTVL.

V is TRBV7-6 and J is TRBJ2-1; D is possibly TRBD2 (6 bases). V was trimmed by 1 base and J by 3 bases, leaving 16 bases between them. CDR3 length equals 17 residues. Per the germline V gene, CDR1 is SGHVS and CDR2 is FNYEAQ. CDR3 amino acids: CASSLGIWGGLYNEQFF. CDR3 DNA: TGTGCCAGCAGCTTAGGGATATGGGGAGGCCTCTACAATGAGCAGTTCTTC. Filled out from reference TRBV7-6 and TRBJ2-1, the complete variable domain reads GAGVSQSPRYKVTKRGQDVALRCDPISGHVSLYWYRQALGQGPEFLTYFNYEAQQDKSGLPNDRFSAERPEGSISTLTIQRTEQRDSAMYRCASSLGIWGGLYNEQFFGPGTRLTVL.

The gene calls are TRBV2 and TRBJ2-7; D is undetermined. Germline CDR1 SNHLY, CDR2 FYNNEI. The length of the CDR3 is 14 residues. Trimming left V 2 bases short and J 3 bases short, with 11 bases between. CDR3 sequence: CASSETSTIYEQYF. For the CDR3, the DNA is TGTGCCAGCAGTGAAACGAGCACAATCTACGAGCAGTACTTC. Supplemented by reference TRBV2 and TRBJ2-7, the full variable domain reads EPEVTQTPSHQVTQMGQEVILRCVPISNHLYFYWYRQILGQKVEFLVSFYNNEISEKSEIFDDQFSVERPDGSNFTLKIRSTKLEDSAMYFCASSETSTIYEQYFGPGTRLTVT.